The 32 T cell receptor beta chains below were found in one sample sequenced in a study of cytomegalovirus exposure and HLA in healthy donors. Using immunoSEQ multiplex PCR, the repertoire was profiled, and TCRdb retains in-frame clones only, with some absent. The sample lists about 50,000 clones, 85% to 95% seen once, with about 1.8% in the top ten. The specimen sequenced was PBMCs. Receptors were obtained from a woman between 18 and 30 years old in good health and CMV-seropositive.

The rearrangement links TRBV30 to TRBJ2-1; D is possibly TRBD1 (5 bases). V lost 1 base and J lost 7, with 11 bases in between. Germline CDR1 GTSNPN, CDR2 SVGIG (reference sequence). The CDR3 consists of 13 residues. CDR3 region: CAWSGQIRNEQFF. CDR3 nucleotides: TGTGCCTGGAGTGGACAGATAAGGAATGAGCAGTTCTTC.

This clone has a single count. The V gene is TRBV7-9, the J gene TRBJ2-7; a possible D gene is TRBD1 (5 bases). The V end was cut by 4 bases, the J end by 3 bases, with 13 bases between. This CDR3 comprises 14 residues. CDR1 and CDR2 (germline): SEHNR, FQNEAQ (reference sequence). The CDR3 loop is CASSSPRQLYEQYF. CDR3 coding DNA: TGTGCCAGCAGCTCACCGCGACAGCTCTACGAGCAGTACTTC.

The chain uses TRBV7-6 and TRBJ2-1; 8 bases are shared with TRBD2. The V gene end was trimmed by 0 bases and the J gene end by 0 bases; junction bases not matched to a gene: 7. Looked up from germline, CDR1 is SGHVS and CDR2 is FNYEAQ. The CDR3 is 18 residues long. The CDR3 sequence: CASSLARRGTSSYNEQFF. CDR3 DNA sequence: TGTGCCAGCAGCTTAGCGCGGCGGGGGACTAGCTCCTACAATGAGCAGTTCTTC.

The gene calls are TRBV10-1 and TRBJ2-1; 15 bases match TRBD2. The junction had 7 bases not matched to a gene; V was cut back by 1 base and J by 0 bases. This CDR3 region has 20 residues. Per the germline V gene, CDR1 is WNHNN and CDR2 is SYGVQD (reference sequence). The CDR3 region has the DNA TGCGCCAGCAGTGAGTTGAGGACTAGCGGGGGGGCATACTCCTACAATGAGCAGTTCTTC. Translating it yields CASSELRTSGGAYSYNEQFF.

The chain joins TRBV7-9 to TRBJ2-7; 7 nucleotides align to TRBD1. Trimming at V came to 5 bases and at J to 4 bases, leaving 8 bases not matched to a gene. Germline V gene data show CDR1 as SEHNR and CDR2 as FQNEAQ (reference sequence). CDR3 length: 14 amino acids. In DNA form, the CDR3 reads TGTGCCAGCAGCATAACCACACAGGGGTACGAGCAGTACTTC. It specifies CASSITTQGYEQYF. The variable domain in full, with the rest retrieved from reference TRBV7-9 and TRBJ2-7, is DTGVSQNPRHKITKRGQNVTFRCDPISEHNRLYWYRQTLGQGPEFLTYFQNEAQLEKSRLLSDRFSAERPKGSFSTLEIQRTEQGDSAMYLCASSITTQGYEQYFGPGTRLTVT.

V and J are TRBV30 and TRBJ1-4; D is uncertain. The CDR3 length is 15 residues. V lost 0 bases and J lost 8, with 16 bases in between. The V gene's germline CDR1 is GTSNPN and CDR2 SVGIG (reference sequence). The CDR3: CAWSVQLTFGEKLFF. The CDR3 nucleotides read TGTGCCTGGAGTGTACAGCTGACCTTTGGGGAAAAACTGTTTTTT.

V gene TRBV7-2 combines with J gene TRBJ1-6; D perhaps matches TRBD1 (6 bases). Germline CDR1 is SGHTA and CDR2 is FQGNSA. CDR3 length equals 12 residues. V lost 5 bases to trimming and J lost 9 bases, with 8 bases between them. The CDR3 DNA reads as TGTGCCAGCAGCGTGACAGGTTCACCCCTCCACTTT. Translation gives CASSVTGSPLHF.

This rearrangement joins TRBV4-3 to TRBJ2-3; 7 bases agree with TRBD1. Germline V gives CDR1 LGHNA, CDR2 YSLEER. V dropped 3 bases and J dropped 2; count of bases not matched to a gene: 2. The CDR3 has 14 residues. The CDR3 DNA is TGCGCCAGCAGCCACAGGGGGACCACAGATACGCAGTATTTT. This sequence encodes CASSHRGTTDTQYF.

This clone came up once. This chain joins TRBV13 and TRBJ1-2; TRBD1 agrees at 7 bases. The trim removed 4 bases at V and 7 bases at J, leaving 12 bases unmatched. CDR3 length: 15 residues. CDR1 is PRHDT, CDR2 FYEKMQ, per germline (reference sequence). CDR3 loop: CASSSRKGQPIGYTF. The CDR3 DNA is TGTGCCAGCAGCTCCAGAAAGGGACAGCCCATTGGCTACACCTTC.

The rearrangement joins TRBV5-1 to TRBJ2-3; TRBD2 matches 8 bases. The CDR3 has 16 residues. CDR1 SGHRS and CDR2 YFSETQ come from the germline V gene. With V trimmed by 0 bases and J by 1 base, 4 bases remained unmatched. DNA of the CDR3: TGCGCCAGCAGCTTGGACGTAGCGGGGCGCACAGATACGCAGTATTTT. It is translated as CASSLDVAGRTDTQYF.

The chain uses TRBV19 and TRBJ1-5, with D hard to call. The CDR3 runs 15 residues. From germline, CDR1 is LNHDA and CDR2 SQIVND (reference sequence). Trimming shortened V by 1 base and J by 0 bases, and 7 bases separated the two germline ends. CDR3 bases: TGTGCCAGTAGTATAGCCCCCGGTAGCAATCAGCCCCAGCATTTT. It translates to CASSIAPGSNQPQHF.

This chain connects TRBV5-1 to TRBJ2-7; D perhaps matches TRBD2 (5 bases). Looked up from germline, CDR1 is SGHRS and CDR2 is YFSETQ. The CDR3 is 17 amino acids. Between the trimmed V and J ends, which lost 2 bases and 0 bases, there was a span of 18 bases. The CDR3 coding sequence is TGCGCCAGCAGCTTTGATCCACCGGGGTTAAGCTCCTACGAGCAGTACTTC. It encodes CASSFDPPGLSSYEQYF.

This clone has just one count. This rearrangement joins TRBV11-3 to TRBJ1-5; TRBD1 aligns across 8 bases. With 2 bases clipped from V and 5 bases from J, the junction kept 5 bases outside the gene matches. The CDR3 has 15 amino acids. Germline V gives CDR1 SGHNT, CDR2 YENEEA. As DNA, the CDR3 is TGTGCCAGCAGCTTAACCGGACAGGGCGATCAGCCCCAGCATTTT. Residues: CASSLTGQGDQPQHF.

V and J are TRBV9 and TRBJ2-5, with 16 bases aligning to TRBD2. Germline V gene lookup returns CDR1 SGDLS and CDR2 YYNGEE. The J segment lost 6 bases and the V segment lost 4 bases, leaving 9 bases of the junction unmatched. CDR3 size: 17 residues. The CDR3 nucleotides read TGTGCCAGCAGCCCCCTAGGGACTAGCGGGGGGGCGCAGACCCAGTACTTC. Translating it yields CASSPLGTSGGAQTQYF. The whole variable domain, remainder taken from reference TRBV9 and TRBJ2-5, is DSGVTQTPKHLITATGQRVTLRCSPRSGDLSVYWYQQSLDQGLQFLIQYYNGEERAKGNILERFSAQQFPDLHSELNLSSLELGDSALYFCASSPLGTSGGAQTQYFGPGTRLLVL.

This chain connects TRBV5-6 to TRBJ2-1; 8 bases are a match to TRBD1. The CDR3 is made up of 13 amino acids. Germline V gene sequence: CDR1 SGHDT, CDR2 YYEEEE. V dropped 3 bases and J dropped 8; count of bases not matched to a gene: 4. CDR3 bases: TGTGCCAGCAGCTCGAAGACAGGGGATGAGCAGTTCTTC. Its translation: CASSSKTGDEQFF.

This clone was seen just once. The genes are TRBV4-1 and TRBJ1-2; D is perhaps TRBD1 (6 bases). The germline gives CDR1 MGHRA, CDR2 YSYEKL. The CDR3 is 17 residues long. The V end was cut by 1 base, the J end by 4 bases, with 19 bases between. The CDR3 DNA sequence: TGCGCCAGCAGCCAAGCGATAAGAGGGGGGGGTGGCTATGGCTACACCTTC. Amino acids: CASSQAIRGGGGYGYTF.

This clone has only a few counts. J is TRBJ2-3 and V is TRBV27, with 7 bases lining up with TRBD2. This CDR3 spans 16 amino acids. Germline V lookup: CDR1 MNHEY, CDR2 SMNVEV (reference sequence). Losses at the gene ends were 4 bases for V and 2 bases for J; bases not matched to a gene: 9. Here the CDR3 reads CASSSPAGPNTDTQYF. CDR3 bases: TGTGCCAGCAGTTCCCCAGCGGGGCCAAACACAGATACGCAGTATTTT.

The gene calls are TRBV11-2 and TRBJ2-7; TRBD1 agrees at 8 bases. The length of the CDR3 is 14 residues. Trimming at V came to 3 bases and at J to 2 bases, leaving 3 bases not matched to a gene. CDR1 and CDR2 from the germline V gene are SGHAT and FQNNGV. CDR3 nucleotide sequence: TGTGCCAGCAGCTTCAACAGGGGGGCCTACGAGCAGTACTTC. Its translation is CASSFNRGAYEQYF.

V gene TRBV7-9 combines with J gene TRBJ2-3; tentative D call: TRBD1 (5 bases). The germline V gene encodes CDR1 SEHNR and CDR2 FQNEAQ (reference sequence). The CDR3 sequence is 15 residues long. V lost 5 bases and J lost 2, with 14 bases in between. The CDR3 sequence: CASSPDKGPTDTQYF. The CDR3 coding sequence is TGTGCCAGCAGCCCTGACAAGGGGCCCACAGATACGCAGTATTTT.

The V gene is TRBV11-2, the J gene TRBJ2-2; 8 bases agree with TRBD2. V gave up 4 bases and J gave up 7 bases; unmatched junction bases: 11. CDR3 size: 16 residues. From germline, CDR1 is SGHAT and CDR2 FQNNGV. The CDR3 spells CASSSGGASRVGELFF. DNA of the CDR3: TGTGCCAGCAGCTCGGGGGGGGCTAGTAGGGTCGGGGAGCTGTTTTTT. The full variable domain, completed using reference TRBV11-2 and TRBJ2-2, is EAGVAQSPRYKIIEKRQSVAFWCNPISGHATLYWYQQILGQGPKLLIQFQNNGVVDDSQLPKDRFSAERLKGVDSTLKIQPAKLEDSAVYLCASSSGGASRVGELFFGEGSRLTVL.

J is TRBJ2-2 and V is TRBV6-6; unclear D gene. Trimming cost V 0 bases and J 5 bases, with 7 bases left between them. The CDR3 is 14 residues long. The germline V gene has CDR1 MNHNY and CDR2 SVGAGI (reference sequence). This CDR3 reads CASSYSRGTGELFF. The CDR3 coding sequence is TGTGCCAGCAGTTACTCCCGCGGTACCGGGGAGCTGTTTTTT.

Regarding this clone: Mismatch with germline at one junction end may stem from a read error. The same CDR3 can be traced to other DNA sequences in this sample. CDR3 residues: CASSEWVDRGDGYTF. The CDR3 bases are TGTGCCAGCAGTGAATGGGTAGACAGGGGAGATGGCTACACTTTC. V gene TRBV2 combines with J gene TRBJ1-2; the match to TRBD1 covers 8 bases. The CDR3 is made up of 15 amino acids. Germline CDR1 and CDR2: SNHLY and FYNNEI.

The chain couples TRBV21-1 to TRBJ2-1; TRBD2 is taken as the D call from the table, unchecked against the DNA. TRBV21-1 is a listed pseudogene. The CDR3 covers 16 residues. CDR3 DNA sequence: TGTGCCAGCATCACCGGACTAGCGGGGGGTCACAATGAGCAGTTCTTC. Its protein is CASITGLAGGHNEQFF.

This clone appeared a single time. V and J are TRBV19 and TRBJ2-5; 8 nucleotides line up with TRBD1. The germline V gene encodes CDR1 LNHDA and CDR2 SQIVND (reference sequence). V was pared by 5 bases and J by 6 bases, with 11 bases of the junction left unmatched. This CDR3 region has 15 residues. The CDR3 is CASSAGQGLGKTQYF. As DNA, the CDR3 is TGTGCCAGTAGTGCCGGACAGGGCTTGGGTAAGACCCAGTACTTC.

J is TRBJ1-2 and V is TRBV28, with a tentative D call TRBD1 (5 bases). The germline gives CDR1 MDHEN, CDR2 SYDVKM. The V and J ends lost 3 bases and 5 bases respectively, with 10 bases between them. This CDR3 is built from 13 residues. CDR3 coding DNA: TGTGCCAGCAGTTTCAACAGGAATTATGGCTACACCTTC. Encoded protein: CASSFNRNYGYTF.

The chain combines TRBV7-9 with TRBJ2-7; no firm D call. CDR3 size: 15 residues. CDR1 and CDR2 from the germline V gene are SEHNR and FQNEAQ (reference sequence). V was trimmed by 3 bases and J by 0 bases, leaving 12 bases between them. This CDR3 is CASSLVADFSYEQYF. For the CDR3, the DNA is TGTGCCAGCAGCTTGGTGGCAGATTTCTCCTACGAGCAGTACTTC.

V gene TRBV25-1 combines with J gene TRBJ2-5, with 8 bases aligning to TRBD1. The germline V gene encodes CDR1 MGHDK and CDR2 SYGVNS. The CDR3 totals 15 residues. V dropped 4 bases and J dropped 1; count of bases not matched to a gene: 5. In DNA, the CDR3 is TGTGCCAGCAGTGGCTGGACAGGGCGCCAAGAGACCCAGTACTTC. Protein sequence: CASSGWTGRQETQYF.

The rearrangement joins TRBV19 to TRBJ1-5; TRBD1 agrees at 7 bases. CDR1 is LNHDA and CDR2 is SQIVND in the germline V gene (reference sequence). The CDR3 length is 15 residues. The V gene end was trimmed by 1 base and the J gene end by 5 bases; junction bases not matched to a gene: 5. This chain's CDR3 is CASSIGQGSDQPQHF. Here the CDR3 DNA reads TGTGCCAGTAGTATAGGACAGGGAAGTGATCAGCCCCAGCATTTT.

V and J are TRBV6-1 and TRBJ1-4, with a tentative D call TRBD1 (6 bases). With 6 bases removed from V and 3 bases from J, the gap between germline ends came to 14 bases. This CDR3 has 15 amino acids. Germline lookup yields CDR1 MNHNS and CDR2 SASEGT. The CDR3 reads CASRTADSANEKLFF. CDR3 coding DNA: TGTGCCAGCAGGACAGCGGACAGCGCTAATGAAAAACTGTTTTTT.

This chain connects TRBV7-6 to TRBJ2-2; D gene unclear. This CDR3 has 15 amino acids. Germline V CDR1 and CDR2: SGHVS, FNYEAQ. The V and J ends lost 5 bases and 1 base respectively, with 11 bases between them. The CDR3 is CASSPVEVNTGELFF. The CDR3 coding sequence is TGTGCCAGCAGCCCAGTAGAGGTGAACACCGGGGAGCTGTTTTTT.

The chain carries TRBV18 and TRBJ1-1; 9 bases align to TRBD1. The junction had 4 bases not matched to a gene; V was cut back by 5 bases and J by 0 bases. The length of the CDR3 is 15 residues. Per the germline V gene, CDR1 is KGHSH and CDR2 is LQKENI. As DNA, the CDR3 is TGTGCCAGCTCAGGACAGGGGACTATGAACACTGAAGCTTTCTTT. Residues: CASSGQGTMNTEAFF.

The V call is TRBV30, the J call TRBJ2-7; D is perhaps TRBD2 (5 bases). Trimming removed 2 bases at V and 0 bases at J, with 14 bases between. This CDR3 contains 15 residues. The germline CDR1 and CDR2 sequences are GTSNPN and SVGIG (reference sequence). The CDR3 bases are TGTGCCTGGAGTCGCGGGTTACTGAGCTCCTACGAGCAGTACTTC. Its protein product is CAWSRGLLSSYEQYF.